Listed here is a single T cell receptor beta chain. What it binds is not known. Specified treatment: about 20 received Ad26.COV2.S at low or high dose, single or two shots; roughly 5 received placebo; per-sample allocation not given. Sampling happened 63 days after the first vaccine or placebo injection. Germline CDR1 reads KGHSH; CDR2 reads LQKENI. This CDR3 has 18 residues. Trimming took off 0 bases at V and 1 base at J, with 17 bases between the two ends. This entry is derived from a study of Ad26.COV2.S vaccination and SARS-CoV-2 variants. General study points: The placebo group had lower spike-specific TCR breadth than the vaccine recipients did.

Sequencing was performed with immunoSEQ multiplex PCR; in TCRdb, only in-frame clones are kept and a portion is missing. The sample yields about 400,000 clones, 92% seen once. V gene TRBV18 combines with J gene TRBJ2-3; the D is unclear. The specimen comprised peripheral blood, sampled in a trial of Ad26.COV2.S vaccine versus placebo. The TCR sequence derives from a person between 18 and 59 years old who received the Ad26.COV2.S COVID-19 vaccine or a placebo. The CDR3 DNA reads TGTGCCAGCTCACCACCGCTTCGGGCATCTAGAGGCACAGATACGCAGTATTTT. This gives the protein CASSPPLRASRGTDTQYF. The whole variable domain, filled in from reference TRBV18 and TRBJ2-3, reads NAGVMQNPRHLVRRRGQEARLRCSPMKGHSHVYWYRQLPEEGLKFMVYLQKENIIDESGMPKERFSAEFPKEGPSILRIQQVVRGDSAAYFCASSPPLRASRGTDTQYFGPGTRLTVL.